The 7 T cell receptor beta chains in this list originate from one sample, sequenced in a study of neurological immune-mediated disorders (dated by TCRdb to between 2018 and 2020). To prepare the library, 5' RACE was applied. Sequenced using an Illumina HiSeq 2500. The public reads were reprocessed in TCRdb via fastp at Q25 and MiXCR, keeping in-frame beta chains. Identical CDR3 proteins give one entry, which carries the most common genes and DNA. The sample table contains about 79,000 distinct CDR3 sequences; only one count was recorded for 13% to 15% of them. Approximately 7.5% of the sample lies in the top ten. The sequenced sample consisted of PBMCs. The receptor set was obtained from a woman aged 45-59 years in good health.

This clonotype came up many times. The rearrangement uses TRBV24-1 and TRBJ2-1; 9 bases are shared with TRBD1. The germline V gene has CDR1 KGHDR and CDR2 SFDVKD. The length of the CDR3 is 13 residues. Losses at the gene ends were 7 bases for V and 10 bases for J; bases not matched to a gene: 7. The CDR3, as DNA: TGTGCCACCAGGGGACAGGGTGAACGAGAGCAGTTCTTC. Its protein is CATRGQGEREQFF.

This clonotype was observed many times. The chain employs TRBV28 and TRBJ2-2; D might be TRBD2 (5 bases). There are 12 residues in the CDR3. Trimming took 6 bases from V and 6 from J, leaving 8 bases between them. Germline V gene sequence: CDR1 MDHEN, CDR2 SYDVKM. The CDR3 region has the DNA TGTGCCAGCAGAACTAGTCCCGGGGAGCTGTTTTTT. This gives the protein CASRTSPGELFF.

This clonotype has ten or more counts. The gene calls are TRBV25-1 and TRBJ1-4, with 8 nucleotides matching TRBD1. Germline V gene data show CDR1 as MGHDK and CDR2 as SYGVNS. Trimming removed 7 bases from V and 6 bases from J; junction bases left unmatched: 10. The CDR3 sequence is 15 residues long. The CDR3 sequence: CASIGWATGDEKLFF. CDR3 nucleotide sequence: TGTGCCAGCATTGGATGGGCGACAGGGGATGAAAAACTGTTTTTT.

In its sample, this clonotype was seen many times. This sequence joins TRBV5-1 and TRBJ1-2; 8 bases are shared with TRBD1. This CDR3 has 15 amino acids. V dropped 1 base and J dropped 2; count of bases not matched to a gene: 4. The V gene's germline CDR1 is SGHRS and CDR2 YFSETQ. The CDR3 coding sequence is TGCGCCAGCAGCTTGTTTCCAGGGGGCAACTATGGCTACACCTTC. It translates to CASSLFPGGNYGYTF.

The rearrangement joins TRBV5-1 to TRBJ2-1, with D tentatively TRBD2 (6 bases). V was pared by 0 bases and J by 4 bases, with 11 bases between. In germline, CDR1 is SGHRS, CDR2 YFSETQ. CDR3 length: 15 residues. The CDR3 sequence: CASSLERGAYNEQFF. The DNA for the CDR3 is TGCGCCAGCAGCTTGGAACGCGGGGCTTACAATGAGCAGTTCTTC.

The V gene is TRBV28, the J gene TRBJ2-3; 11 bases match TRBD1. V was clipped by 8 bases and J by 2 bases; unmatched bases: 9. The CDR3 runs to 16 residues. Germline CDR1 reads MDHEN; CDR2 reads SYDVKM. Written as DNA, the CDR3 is TGTGCCAGCTTATTACAGGGACAGGGGGTCACAGATACGCAGTATTTT. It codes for CASLLQGQGVTDTQYF.

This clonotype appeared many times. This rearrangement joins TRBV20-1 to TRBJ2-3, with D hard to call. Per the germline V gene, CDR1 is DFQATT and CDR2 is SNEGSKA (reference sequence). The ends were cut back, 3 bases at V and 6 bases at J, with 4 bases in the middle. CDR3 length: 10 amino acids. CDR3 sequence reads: CSASRDTQYF. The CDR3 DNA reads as TGCAGTGCTAGTAGGGATACGCAGTATTTT.